Each of the 13 T cell receptor beta chains below was sequenced from the same sample in a study of cytomegalovirus exposure and HLA in healthy donors. PCR was performed using 60 Vbeta and 13 Jbeta primers. TCRdb's table, derived via immunoSEQ multiplex PCR, lists solely in-frame clones and lacks some. The sample gives 90,000 or so clones, approximately 79% of which show up once; 6% is in the top ten. Source material: PBMCs. These receptors all come from a female donor in good health and CMV-seronegative.

V and J are TRBV6-6 and TRBJ1-5, with D unclear. The CDR3 runs to 14 residues. V was shortened by 2 bases and J by 4 bases, with 9 bases between the two germline ends. The germline V gene encodes CDR1 MNHNY and CDR2 SVGAGI (reference sequence). CDR3: CASSYPGPNQPQHF. CDR3 DNA sequence: TGTGCCAGCAGTTACCCGGGTCCAAATCAGCCCCAGCATTTT.

This sequence joins TRBV28 and TRBJ2-2; possibly TRBD1 for D (7 bases). Germline loops: CDR1 MDHEN, CDR2 SYDVKM. V lost 4 bases, J lost 6 bases, and 9 bases lay in between. The CDR3 totals 13 residues. CDR3 loop: CASSSRGAGELFF. The CDR3 region has the DNA TGTGCCAGCAGTTCCAGGGGGGCCGGGGAGCTGTTTTTT.

The J gene is TRBJ2-7, the V gene TRBV5-6; 8 bases are shared with TRBD2. The CDR3 runs to 15 residues. The junction had 11 bases not matched to a gene; V was cut back by 3 bases and J by 6 bases. CDR1 is SGHDT, CDR2 YYEEEE, per germline. The CDR3 nucleotides read TGTGCCAGCAGCTCGGGGGGGGGCGGCTCGCTCGAGCAGTACTTC. It translates to CASSSGGGGSLEQYF.

V is TRBV5-1 and J is TRBJ2-5, with a weak D call TRBD1 (6 bases). Trimming removed 0 bases from V and 2 bases from J, with 11 bases in between. Germline CDR1 reads SGHRS; CDR2 reads YFSETQ. This CDR3 is 15 amino acids long. The CDR3 reads CASSLGGGLQETQYF. The CDR3, as DNA: TGCGCCAGCAGCTTGGGTGGGGGCCTTCAAGAGACCCAGTACTTC.

V and J are TRBV7-9 and TRBJ2-1, with a tentative D call TRBD2 (6 bases). The CDR3 is 17 amino acids. The germline gives CDR1 SEHNR, CDR2 FQNEAQ (reference sequence). V was shortened by 6 bases and J by 0 bases, with 18 bases between the two germline ends. CDR3 bases: TGTGCCAGCAGGCCTTCAACCGCGGGGAGCTCCTACAATGAGCAGTTCTTC. As protein: CASRPSTAGSSYNEQFF.

V and J are TRBV7-6 and TRBJ2-1; maybe TRBD1 (5 bases). Germline CDR1 SGHVS, CDR2 FNYEAQ. V was cut by 0 bases and J by 2 bases, with 5 bases left in between. The CDR3 totals 14 residues. The CDR3 loop is CASSLAGPYNEQFF. As DNA, the CDR3 is TGTGCCAGCAGCTTAGCGGGGCCCTACAATGAGCAGTTCTTC.

This clone was seen more than once but under ten times. This chain connects TRBV5-8 to TRBJ1-5; TRBD1 might be the D (5 bases). The V end lost 0 bases, the J end lost 6 bases, and 13 bases lay between the germline ends. There are 15 residues in the CDR3. From germline, CDR1 is SGHTS and CDR2 YDEGEE. The CDR3 loop reads CASSLAGYVRQPQHF. In DNA form, the CDR3 reads TGTGCCAGCAGCTTGGCAGGGTATGTTCGTCAGCCCCAGCATTTT.

The genes are TRBV5-1 and TRBJ2-3; D is undetermined. From germline, CDR1 is SGHRS and CDR2 YFSETQ. V lost 0 bases and J lost 6, with 5 bases in between. The CDR3 runs to 12 residues. CDR3: CASSLDADTQYF. As DNA, the CDR3 is TGCGCCAGCAGCTTGGATGCGGATACGCAGTATTTT.

The CDR3 sequence is CASSQDLATNYEQYF. CDR3 DNA sequence: TGCGCCAGCAGCCAAGACCTAGCGACGAACTACGAGCAGTACTTC. The gene calls are TRBV4-3 and TRBJ2-7; tentative D call: TRBD2 (6 bases). The germline gives CDR1 LGHNA, CDR2 YSLEER. The CDR3 has 15 amino acids. V lost 0 bases to trimming and J lost 3 bases, with 12 bases between them.

The chain couples TRBV5-6 to TRBJ1-2; 8 positions agree with TRBD1. The V gene's germline CDR1 is SGHDT and CDR2 YYEEEE. CDR3 length: 15 residues. Trimming took 4 bases from V and 4 from J; bases not matched to a gene: 9. The CDR3 spells CASSKPGQEGYGYTF. The CDR3 bases are TGTGCCAGCAGCAAACCGGGACAGGAGGGCTATGGCTACACCTTC.

The gene calls are TRBV7-8 and TRBJ2-3; D not certain. This CDR3 region has 15 residues. Germline V gives CDR1 SGHVS, CDR2 FQNEAQ. V lost 2 bases and J lost 4, with 13 bases in between. This chain's CDR3 is CASSLSRSDSDTQYF. CDR3 sequence (DNA): TGTGCCAGCAGCTTAAGTCGGTCCGACTCAGATACGCAGTATTTT.

The J gene is TRBJ2-5, the V gene TRBV7-2; D may be TRBD2 (5 bases). The CDR3 totals 14 residues. CDR1 and CDR2 (germline): SGHTA, FQGNSA. The V and J ends lost 7 bases and 2 bases respectively, with 14 bases between them. The CDR3 here is CASNDLGLQETQYF. In DNA form, the CDR3 reads TGTGCCAGCAACGATCTAGGACTTCAAGAGACCCAGTACTTC.

The chain carries TRBV27 and TRBJ1-1, with D tentatively TRBD1 (6 bases). Deletions cut 5 bases from V and 6 bases from J, with 13 bases between. The CDR3 is made up of 13 amino acids. The germline CDR1 and CDR2 sequences are MNHEY and SMNVEV (reference sequence). The CDR3 nucleotides are TGTGCCAGCAGTCTCCAGGGGATAGCTGAAGCTTTCTTT. Protein product: CASSLQGIAEAFF.